The 27 T cell receptor beta chains reported below all come from one sample, sequenced in a study of blood T cells in healthy people across ages. A sample-barcoded 5' primer and a J-beta primer mix were used in a second PCR of roughly 7 to 11 cycles. Using its own MiXCR run on the 5' RACE reads, TCRdb lists one record per CDR3 protein. The sample carries about 830,000 distinct CDR3 sequences, 58% recorded once. The sample consisted of blood. These receptors all stem from a man aged 30-40 years in good health.

This chain connects TRBV15 to TRBJ2-7; D perhaps matches TRBD1 (6 bases). V lost 0 bases, J lost 0 bases, and 12 bases lay in between. The CDR3 has 16 amino acids. From germline, CDR1 is LNHNV and CDR2 YYDKDF (reference sequence). The CDR3 is CATSRDGGDSSYEQYF. In DNA form, the CDR3 reads TGTGCCACCAGCAGAGATGGGGGCGACAGCTCCTACGAGCAGTACTTC.

The table lists this clonotype with a few counts. V and J are TRBV18 and TRBJ2-7; possibly TRBD2 for D (6 bases). Germline CDR1 KGHSH, CDR2 LQKENI. The V and J ends lost 3 bases and 2 bases respectively, with 14 bases between them. This CDR3 region has 15 residues. The CDR3 sequence is CASSPAGAGTYEQYF. In DNA, the CDR3 is TGTGCCAGCTCACCTGCCGGGGCGGGGACCTACGAGCAGTACTTC.

The chain links TRBV20-1 to TRBJ2-7; D not resolved. Trimming removed 6 bases from V and 4 bases from J, with 13 bases in between. The CDR3 spans 12 residues. Looked up from germline, CDR1 is DFQATT and CDR2 is SNEGSKA (reference sequence). CDR3 residues: CSASRALYEQYF. In DNA form, the CDR3 reads TGCAGTGCATCAAGGGCCCTTTACGAGCAGTACTTC.

A remark on this clonotype: Since a much larger clone is just one base distant, this may be a read error. The chain is built from TRBV4-1 and TRBJ2-7; weak D call: TRBD2 (6 bases). The DNA end lines up better with TRBJ2-5; the J call may be wrong. Per the germline V gene, CDR1 is MGHRA and CDR2 is YSYEKL. This CDR3 has 14 residues. This CDR3 reads CTSSHGGLSKTQYF. CDR3 nucleotide sequence: TGCACCAGCAGCCATGGAGGGTTATCGAAGACCCAGTACTTC.

V usage is TRBV30 and J usage is TRBJ2-1; TRBD2 matches 12 bases. Germline-derived CDR1 and CDR2 are GTSNPN and SVGIG (reference sequence). J gave up 4 bases and V 8 bases, and 3 bases lay outside the gene matches. The CDR3 extends over 13 amino acids. The CDR3 DNA is TGTGCCGGAGGGACTAGCGGGTACAATGAGCAGTTCTTC. Its translation: CAGGTSGYNEQFF.

This clonotype was seen a handful of times. The V call is TRBV20-1, the J call TRBJ2-7; 11 positions match TRBD1. This CDR3 contains 15 residues. The germline gives CDR1 DFQATT, CDR2 SNEGSKA (reference sequence). With 3 bases clipped from V and 3 bases from J, the junction kept 7 bases outside the gene matches. The CDR3 DNA sequence: TGCAGTGCTAGGGCCCCCGGGACAGGGGGCTACGAGCAGTACTTC. Translating gives CSARAPGTGGYEQYF.

The V call is TRBV6-1, the J call TRBJ1-2; 7 positions match TRBD1. Germline-derived CDR1 and CDR2 are MNHNS and SASEGT. J gave up 4 bases and V 6 bases, and 5 bases lay outside the gene matches. The CDR3 is made up of 13 amino acids. The CDR3 DNA reads TGTGCCAGCAGATGGACAGGCCGCTATGGCTACACCTTC. Its translation is CASRWTGRYGYTF.

The chain carries TRBV7-6 and TRBJ2-7, with 10 bases fitting TRBD2. V lost 5 bases, J lost 4 bases, and 8 bases stayed unmatched. The CDR3 totals 15 residues. CDR1 and CDR2 (germline): SGHVS, FNYEAQ. The CDR3 DNA reads as TGTGCCAGCAGCACATGGACTAGCGGTTCTTACGAGCAGTACTTC. It codes for CASSTWTSGSYEQYF.

The chain uses TRBV7-2 and TRBJ2-5; D not resolved. The J call is uncertain, as TRBJ2-7 better fits the DNA end. CDR1 and CDR2 from the germline V gene are SGHTA and FQGNSA. This CDR3 is built from 15 residues. CDR3 nucleotides: TGTGCCAGCAGCTTATTAGGAGAAGGGACCTACGAGCAGTACTTC. It is translated as CASSLLGEGTYEQYF.

The chain combines TRBV27 with TRBJ2-7; no reliable D call. The V end lost 5 bases, the J end lost 0 bases, and 8 bases lay between the germline ends. This CDR3 spans 13 amino acids. Germline V gene sequence: CDR1 MNHEY, CDR2 SMNVEV (reference sequence). The CDR3 sequence is CASSGKSSYEQYF. CDR3 nucleotide sequence: TGTGCCAGCAGTGGCAAGAGCTCCTACGAGCAGTACTTC.

This rearrangement joins TRBV20-1 to TRBJ1-2, with D maybe TRBD1 (5 bases). This CDR3 is 13 amino acids long. Germline V gene data show CDR1 as DFQATT and CDR2 as SNEGSKA (reference sequence). V was shortened by 6 bases and J by 2 bases, with 13 bases between the two germline ends. This CDR3 is CSAQPGRNYGYTF. CDR3 nucleotide sequence: TGCAGTGCCCAGCCAGGGAGAAACTATGGCTACACCTTC.

A few counts support this clonotype. This rearrangement joins TRBV3-1 to TRBJ1-2, with a possible D match to TRBD1 (5 bases). The CDR3 is made up of 14 amino acids. Germline lookup yields CDR1 LGHDT and CDR2 YNNKEL (reference sequence). Trimming took off 0 bases at V and 8 bases at J, with 13 bases between the two ends. Here the CDR3 reads CASSQDARGRGYTF. CDR3 coding DNA: TGTGCCAGCAGCCAAGATGCGCGGGGACGCGGCTACACCTTC. Drawing the rest from reference TRBV3-1 and TRBJ1-2, the complete variable domain is DTAVSQTPKYLVTQMGNDKSIKCEQNLGHDTMYWYKQDSKKFLKIMFSYNNKELIINETVPNRFSPKSPDKAHLNLHINSLELGDSAVYFCASSQDARGRGYTFGSGTRLTVV.

The chain carries TRBV3-1 and TRBJ2-5, with a tentative D call TRBD2 (5 bases). CDR3 length: 14 amino acids. CDR1 is LGHDT and CDR2 is YNNKEL in the germline V gene (reference sequence). The V end lost 0 bases, the J end lost 5 bases, and 10 bases lay between the germline ends. This CDR3 is CASSQEIALETQYF. Here the CDR3 DNA reads TGTGCCAGCAGCCAAGAGATAGCGCTGGAGACCCAGTACTTC.

This clonotype showed up just once. CDR3 nucleotide sequence: TGTGCCAGCAGTCCCGGGGCAGGGCTGTTTTTT. It encodes CASSPGAGLFF. The chain links TRBV7-9 to TRBJ1-4; possible D gene TRBD1, 5 bases. V was shortened by 6 bases and J by 14 bases, with 13 bases between the two germline ends. Germline CDR1 SEHNR, CDR2 FQNEAQ (reference sequence). There are 11 residues in the CDR3.

CDR3 coding DNA: TGTGCCAGCAGCCTTATATGGCGGGGGGAATTCAATGAGCAGTTCTTC. This gives the protein CASSLIWRGEFNEQFF. This chain uses TRBV12-3 or TRBV12-4 with TRBJ2-1, with 8 bases lining up with TRBD2. This CDR3 contains 16 residues. The junction had 13 bases not matched to a gene; V was cut back by 6 bases and J by 6 bases.

The rearrangement joins TRBV11-1 to TRBJ2-6; 9 nucleotides align to TRBD1. Germline CDR1 and CDR2: SGHAT and FQDESV (reference sequence). V gave up 5 bases and J gave up 0 bases; unmatched junction bases: 17. This CDR3 spans 21 amino acids. The CDR3 protein is CASSRSTQTGGSYSGANVLTF. DNA of the CDR3: TGTGCCAGCAGCCGCTCCACACAAACAGGGGGCTCTTACTCTGGGGCCAACGTCCTGACTTTC.

This chain uses TRBV7-9 with TRBJ2-1, with unresolved D. V was trimmed by 7 bases and J by 10 bases, leaving 17 bases between them. This CDR3 is built from 13 residues. Germline CDR1 and CDR2: SEHNR and FQNEAQ (reference sequence). In nucleotides, the CDR3 is TGTGCCAGCATCCGTACGGGTTGGGAAGAGCAGTTCTTC. It encodes CASIRTGWEEQFF. Combining the CDR3 with reference TRBV7-9 and TRBJ2-1 gives the whole variable domain DTGVSQNPRHKITKRGQNVTFRCDPISEHNRLYWYRQTLGQGPEFLTYFQNEAQLEKSRLLSDRFSAERPKGSFSTLEIQRTEQGDSAMYLCASIRTGWEEQFFGPGTRLTVL.

This clonotype was picked up one time. The chain employs TRBV9 and TRBJ1-2; D perhaps matches TRBD1 (6 bases). V lost 3 bases, J lost 4 bases, and 10 bases lay in between. Germline V gives CDR1 SGDLS, CDR2 YYNGEE. The CDR3 covers 13 residues. CDR3 sequence: CASSGGQTYGYTF. The CDR3 DNA follows: TGTGCCAGCAGCGGAGGACAGACCTATGGCTACACCTTC.

This clonotype came up once. The gene calls are TRBV24-1 and TRBJ2-7, with no clear D. The J call may be incorrect, as the DNA end agrees better with TRBJ2-5. The CDR3 covers 13 residues. CDR1 and CDR2 (germline): KGHDR, SFDVKD. CDR3 sequence reads: CATSDAQGETQYF. The CDR3 DNA is TGTGCCACCAGTGATGCCCAAGGGGAGACCCAGTACTTC.

This clonotype was found a few times. The chain has TRBV20-1 and TRBJ2-3; TRBD2 is a possible D gene (6 bases). The CDR3 is made up of 14 amino acids. Trimming removed 7 bases from V and 4 bases from J, with 18 bases in between. The germline V gene encodes CDR1 DFQATT and CDR2 SNEGSKA (reference sequence). CDR3 amino acids: CSVYGGDLADTQYF. For the CDR3, the DNA is TGCAGTGTATACGGGGGAGATTTGGCAGATACGCAGTATTTT.

The chain uses TRBV20-1 and TRBJ2-7, with 8 bases aligning to TRBD1. From germline, CDR1 is DFQATT and CDR2 SNEGSKA (reference sequence). The length of the CDR3 is 13 residues. The V and J ends lost 5 bases and 3 bases, in that order; junction bases with no gene match: 6. The DNA of the CDR3 is TGCAGTGCTCCCGGGACAGGATTCTACGAGCAGTACTTC. This codes for CSAPGTGFYEQYF.

The chain links TRBV27 to TRBJ2-1; D not resolved. CDR1 and CDR2 (germline): MNHEY, SMNVEV (reference sequence). The CDR3 is 17 amino acids. Trimming shortened V by 5 bases and J by 4 bases, and 21 bases separated the two germline ends. CDR3 amino acids: CASSTSKKLGIYNEQFF. CDR3 coding DNA: TGTGCCAGCAGTACCTCTAAAAAACTGGGAATTTACAATGAGCAGTTCTTC.

The chain recombines TRBV12-3 or TRBV12-4 with TRBJ2-7; D possibly corresponds to TRBD2 (5 bases). The CDR3 extends over 15 amino acids. V was pared by 7 bases and J by 3 bases, with 19 bases between. The CDR3 nucleotides are TGTGCCAGCAACGCCGGAGGAAAGCGTAGCTACGAGCAGTACTTC. Amino acid sequence: CASNAGGKRSYEQYF.

The chain joins TRBV20-1 to TRBJ2-3, with D uncertain. Trimming pared 2 bases from V and 2 bases from J, leaving 2 bases between. This CDR3 has 11 residues. Germline V gene data show CDR1 as DFQATT and CDR2 as SNEGSKA (reference sequence). CDR3 bases: TGCAGTGCTAGACCCACAGATACGCAGTATTTT. This codes for CSARPTDTQYF.

V and J are TRBV2 and TRBJ2-1, with 10 bases identical to TRBD1. The CDR3 contains 16 residues. With 4 bases clipped from V and 4 bases from J, the junction kept 7 bases outside the gene matches. Per germline, CDR1 SNHLY and CDR2 FYNNEI. The CDR3 loop is CASSVGRTGGYNEQFF. The CDR3 region has the DNA TGTGCCAGCAGTGTCGGGAGGACAGGGGGGTACAATGAGCAGTTCTTC.

A few counts support this clonotype. The V and J genes are TRBV6-1 and TRBJ2-4; a weak D match, TRBD1 (6 bases). Per germline, CDR1 MNHNS and CDR2 SASEGT. V lost 6 bases, J lost 13 bases, and 31 bases lay in between. The CDR3 is 17 amino acids. For the CDR3, the DNA is TGTGCCAGCAGGCAACAGGGAGTATCTAGATCCCCTTTGGAGCAGTACTTC. This encodes CASRQQGVSRSPLEQYF.

This clonotype was observed a handful of times. This chain connects TRBV20-1 to TRBJ2-7; 7 nucleotides match TRBD1. The CDR3 contains 12 residues. Germline V lookup: CDR1 DFQATT, CDR2 SNEGSKA (reference sequence). V lost 6 bases, J lost 3 bases, and 5 bases stayed unmatched. CDR3 protein: CSAPQGIYEQYF. Here the CDR3 DNA reads TGCAGTGCGCCACAGGGGATCTACGAGCAGTACTTC.